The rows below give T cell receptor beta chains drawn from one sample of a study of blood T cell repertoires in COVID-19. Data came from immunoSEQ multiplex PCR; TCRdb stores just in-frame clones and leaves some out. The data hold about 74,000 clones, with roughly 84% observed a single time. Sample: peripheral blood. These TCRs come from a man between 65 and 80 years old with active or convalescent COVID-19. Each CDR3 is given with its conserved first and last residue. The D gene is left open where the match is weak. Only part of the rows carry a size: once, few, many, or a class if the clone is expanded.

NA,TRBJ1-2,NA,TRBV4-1,CASSQDLTHNYGYTF,TGCGCCAGCAGCCAAGATCTAACTCATAACTATGGCTACACCTTC
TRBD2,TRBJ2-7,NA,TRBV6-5,CASSPLAGAYEQYF,TGTGCCAGCAGTCCCTTAGCGGGGGCCTACGAGCAGTACTTC
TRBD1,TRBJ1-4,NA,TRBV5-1,CASSLGQVNEKLFF,TGCGCCAGCAGCCTCGGACAGGTTAATGAAAAACTGTTTTTT
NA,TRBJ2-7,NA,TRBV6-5,CASSLLRNPGYEQYF,TGTGCCAGCAGCCTCCTGAGGAACCCTGGCTACGAGCAGTACTTC
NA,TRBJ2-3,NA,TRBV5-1,CASSAQGGALDTQYF,TGCGCCAGCAGCGCCCAGGGGGGAGCACTAGATACGCAGTATTTT
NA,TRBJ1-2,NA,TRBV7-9,CASSLGQHYGYTF,TGTGCCAGCAGCCTCGGACAGCACTATGGCTACACCTTC
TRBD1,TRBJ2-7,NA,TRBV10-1,CASSLDRVGPYEQYF,TGCGCCAGCAGTTTGGACAGGGTGGGACCCTACGAGCAGTACTTC
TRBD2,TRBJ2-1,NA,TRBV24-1,CATSDPSGGSDNEQFF,TGTGCCACCAGTGATCCGAGCGGGGGGAGTGACAATGAGCAGTTCTTC
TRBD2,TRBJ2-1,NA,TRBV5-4,CASKIETSGRGEQFF,TGTGCCAGCAAAATAGAGACTAGCGGGAGAGGTGAGCAGTTCTTC
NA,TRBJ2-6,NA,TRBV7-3,CASSLSSSGANVLTF,TGTGCCAGCAGCTTAAGTAGCTCTGGGGCCAACGTCCTGACTTTC
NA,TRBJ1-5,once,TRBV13,CASSRQQGSNQPQHF,TGTGCCAGCAGCCGCCAACAGGGTAGCAATCAGCCCCAGCATTTT
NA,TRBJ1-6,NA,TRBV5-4,CASSWTGYNSPLHF,TGTGCCAGCAGCTGGACGGGGTATAATTCACCCCTCCACTTT
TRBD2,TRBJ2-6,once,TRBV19,CATGRVPSGANVLTF,TGTGCCACGGGGAGGGTTCCTTCTGGGGCCAACGTCCTGACTTTC
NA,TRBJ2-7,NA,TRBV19,CASSIGVAAAYEQYF,TGTGCCAGTAGTATAGGGGTAGCGGCCGCCTACGAGCAGTACTTC
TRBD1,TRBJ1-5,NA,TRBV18,CASSPMGQGSQPQHF,TGTGCCAGCTCACCTATGGGACAGGGAAGTCAGCCCCAGCATTTT
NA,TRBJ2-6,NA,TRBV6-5,CASSYSGSGANVLTF,TGTGCCAGCAGTTACTCCGGCTCTGGGGCCAACGTCCTGACTTTC
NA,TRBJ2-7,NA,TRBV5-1,CASSFGQGSYEQYF,TGCGCCAGCAGCTTCGGCCAGGGGTCCTACGAGCAGTACTTC
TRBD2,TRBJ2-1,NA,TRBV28,CASRRRLAGHPTIEQFF,TGTGCCAGCAGACGACGACTAGCGGGACACCCTACAATAGAGCAGTTCTTC
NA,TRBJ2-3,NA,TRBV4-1,CASSLQPGDTQYF,TGCGCCAGCAGCCTTCAACCCGGGGATACGCAGTATTTT
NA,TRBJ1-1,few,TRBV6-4,CASSSREDTEAFF,TGTGCCAGCAGTAGCAGGGAGGACACTGAAGCTTTCTTT
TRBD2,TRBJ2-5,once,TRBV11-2,CASTYYPLAGEETQYF,TGTGCCAGCACCTACTACCCACTAGCGGGAGAAGAGACCCAGTACTTC
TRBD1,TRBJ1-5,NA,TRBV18,CASSPSGGAEQPQHF,TGTGCCAGCTCACCGTCAGGGGGCGCGGAACAGCCCCAGCATTTT
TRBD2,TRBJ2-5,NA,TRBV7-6,CASSRRLAGGEETQYF,TGTGCCAGCAGCCGGAGACTAGCGGGAGGGGAAGAGACCCAGTACTTC
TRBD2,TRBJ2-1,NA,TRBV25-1,CASSEYRLAAYNEQFF,TGTGCCAGCAGTGAATATCGTCTAGCGGCCTACAATGAGCAGTTCTTC
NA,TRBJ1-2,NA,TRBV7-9,CASSPRGLGDYGYTF,TGTGCCAGCAGCCCCAGGGGATTGGGGGACTATGGCTACACCTTC
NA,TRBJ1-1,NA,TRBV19,CASRPGLYAEAFF,TGTGCCAGTAGACCGGGTCTCTATGCTGAAGCTTTCTTT
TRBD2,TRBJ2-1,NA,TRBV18,CASSPRAGEANEQFF,TGTGCCAGCTCACCACGAGCGGGAGAGGCAAATGAGCAGTTCTTC
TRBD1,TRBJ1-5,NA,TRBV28,CASSNGQGRPQHF,TGTGCCAGCAGTAATGGACAGGGGAGGCCCCAGCATTTT
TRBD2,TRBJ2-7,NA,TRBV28,CASRREPQTEQYF,TGTGCCAGCAGGCGGGAGCCCCAGACGGAGCAGTACTTC
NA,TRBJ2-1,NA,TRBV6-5,CASSYNRTNRDEQFF,TGTGCCAGCAGTTACAATCGGACTAATCGCGATGAGCAGTTCTTC
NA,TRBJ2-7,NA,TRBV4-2,CASSQRQGLYEQYF,TGTGCCAGCAGTCAAAGGCAGGGACTCTACGAGCAGTACTTC
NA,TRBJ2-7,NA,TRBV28,CASSLWGGPSSYEQYF,TGTGCCAGCAGTTTATGGGGGGGGCCTAGCTCCTACGAGCAGTACTTC
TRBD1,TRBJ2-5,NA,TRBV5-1,CASSAGQAQETQYF,TGCGCCAGCAGCGCGGGACAGGCCCAAGAGACCCAGTACTTC
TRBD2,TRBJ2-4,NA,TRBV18,CASSPERGKNIQYF,TGTGCCAGCTCACCAGAGCGGGGCAAAAACATTCAGTACTTC
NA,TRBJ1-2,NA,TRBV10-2,CASSDNRGYTF,TGCGCCAGCAGTGACAACAGAGGCTACACCTTC
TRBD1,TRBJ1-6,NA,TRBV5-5,CASSSQGSYNSPLHF,TGTGCCAGCAGCTCACAGGGGTCCTATAATTCACCCCTCCACTTT
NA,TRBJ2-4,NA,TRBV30,CAWNRTVSMAKNIQYF,TGTGCCTGGAACCGGACTGTCTCGATGGCCAAAAACATTCAGTACTTC
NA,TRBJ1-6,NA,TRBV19,CASSAGPLDSPLHF,TGTGCCAGTAGTGCGGGACCTTTGGATTCACCCCTCCACTTT
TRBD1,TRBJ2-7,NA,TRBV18,CASSPRGREQYF,TGTGCCAGCTCACCCAGGGGGCGCGAGCAGTACTTC
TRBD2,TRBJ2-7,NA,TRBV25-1,CASQTSGTVEQYF,TGTGCCAGCCAGACTAGCGGGACCGTCGAGCAGTACTTC
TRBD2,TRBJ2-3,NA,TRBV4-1,CASSQVGTSGREDTQYF,TGCGCCAGCAGCCAAGTCGGGACTAGCGGGAGAGAAGATACGCAGTATTTT